This T cell receptor beta chain appears in the sequencing data of a study of blood T cell repertoires in COVID-19 (dated by TCRdb to 2020 to 2022). Study-wide context: The collaborator samples originated in the United States, Italy and Spain and spanned the acute and convalescent phases of COVID-19. The prospective study material was composed of cDNA or gDNA derived from T cells, B-cell-depleted T cells, or PBMCs. A freely available public database, intended as a resource for researchers studying the immune response to SARS-CoV-2, is where the repertoires were released. The samples were drawn from two sources: the first 160 participants of the ongoing ImmuneRACE study, and approximately 1,300 subjects contributed by 6 global collaborators. Deeply sampled blood TCRbeta repertoires from subjects exposed to, actively infected with, or recovered from COVID-19 were included in the dataset. Where HLA class I and class II types were available, the types were taken from metadata supplied by the sample provider, not from assay-based typing. Sample metadata almost always included a de-identified subject ID, COVID-19 status, age in years and sex. Beyond this particular receptor, the publication reports: How much clinical and demographic metadata was included differed by source and by participant, and the metadata was provided uncurated.

Points on this clone: The specificity of this receptor is unknown. Per-base qualities were not stored, and no clone one base away is much larger.

The CDR3, from cysteine to phenylalanine, totals 15 residues. CDR3 DNA only is kept here, 45 bases in frame from base 1. The germline V gene yields MDHEN for CDR1 and SYDVKM for CDR2. V loses 4 bases, J loses 3 bases, and the germline ends lie 13 bases apart. TCRbeta CDR3 regions were amplified from genomic DNA using the immunoSEQ Assay, a bias-controlled multiplex PCR. The study's processing was this. The number of nucleated cells in each sample was estimated by amplification of reference gene primers within the assay. To quantify the absolute abundance of each unique TCRbeta CDR3 rearrangement, sequence reads were collapsed and filtered. For each sample, productive Simpson clonality was calculated as the square root of Simpson's diversity index across productive rearrangements. Not all clones reach the TCRdb copy of this immuneACCESS table, which keeps in-frame sequences only. Checked studies attribute under half of the gap to unresolved V genes and leave the rest unexplained. Clone size and V and J calls were adopted from that table, with D and trimming inferred from the DNA. The sample has fewer than 200,000 clones on record, approximately 77% of them singletons. Around a sixth of the sample belongs to the ten largest clones.

In the prospective study, participants were roughly 18 to 95 years old, resided in about two dozen geographic areas of the United States, and were enrolled through a virtual design. In the prospective study, participants were assigned to cohorts based on the clinical history participants reported in a screening survey and a study questionnaire. Recovered participants in ImmuneRACE Cohort 3 were defined as having two consecutive negative NP/OP PCR tests, clearance from a healthcare professional, or resolution of symptoms. In the prospective study, whole blood, serum and a nasopharyngeal or oropharyngeal swab were collected from each participant by mobile phlebotomists. Participants in the prospective study had the option to provide additional blood draws and questionnaires over a roughly 2-month period. Prospective study blood samples were shipped either frozen or at room temperature before DNA extraction.

The TCR sequence derives from a man aged 55 to 69 who had recovered from COVID-19. Input material: PBMCs or T cells enriched from blood (not recorded which). The rearranged chain carries TRBV28 and TRBJ1-3, and the D gene may be TRBD1, 6 bases matching. The CDR3 region: CASSSAGVRGNTIYF. The nucleotide sequence is TGTGCCAGCAGTTCAGCAGGGGTACGTGGAAACACCATATATTTT.